Below, one TCR beta chain is given with its context. Antigen: not known. TCRdb analysed the reads with MiXCR anew, one entry per CDR3 protein. The table shows about 320,000 distinct CDR3 sequences, with more than 9% occurring only once. This entry comes from a study of T cell repertoires in cytomegalovirus infection. The wider study: It can be stated that public TCR beta signatures indicated CMV infection as well as a matching HLA type. Study observations and caveats: Clonotypes of TCR beta that were HLA-C-restricted and CMV-specific dominated the ex vivo response. Of the TCR beta families, the public ones yielded a cumulative frequency that identified carriers of CMV plus the relevant HLA.

The CDR3 is made up of 13 amino acids. Trimming cost V 4 bases and J 5 bases, with 9 bases left between them. Germline V gene lookup returns CDR1 MNHNS and CDR2 SASEGT. This clonotype was sampled from a human donor in good health (CMV status not recorded). Some clones in this sample may be carry-over from other donors' samples. The chain combines TRBV6-1 with TRBJ1-5, with D possibly being TRBD1 (5 bases). The sample consisted of PBMCs. This chain's CDR3 is CASSGAGHQPQHF. CDR3 sequence (DNA): TGTGCCAGCAGTGGGGCAGGGCATCAGCCCCAGCATTTT.